The clone carrying this T cell receptor (beta chain) came up a few times. Its specificity is unknown. TCRdb reprocessed the 5' RACE reads via MiXCR and lists one record per CDR3 protein. The table has 200,000 to 250,000 distinct CDR3 sequences, around 8.1% seen once. This entry comes from a study of identical twins. Study-level findings and limits: Twins showed weaker excess sharing in their beta out-of-frame sequences. The study found excess low generation probability among twin-shared out-of-frame alpha sequences.

CDR1 SGHVS and CDR2 FNYEAQ come from the germline V gene. The length of the CDR3 is 15 residues. The ends lost 5 bases at V and 0 bases at J; junction bases unmatched: 3. These same records also appear under a second study, on yellow fever vaccine responses in identical twins.

The receptor was isolated from a woman aged 18-29 years in good health. The sequenced material came from memory (CD45RO+) T cells sorted from blood. V gene TRBV7-6 combines with J gene TRBJ2-7; TRBD2 matches at 11 bases. The CDR3 region has the DNA TGTGCCAGCAGCCCTACTAGCGGGGGCTCCTACGAGCAGTACTTC. Its translation is CASSPTSGGSYEQYF.